These 18 T cell receptor beta chains share one sample of origin, sequenced in a study of post-analysis software for immune sequencing data. Built from TCR beta cDNA, the libraries had unique molecular identifiers in them. TCRdb reprocessed the PCR reads via MiXCR and lists one record per CDR3 protein. The sample contains hundreds of thousands of distinct CDR3 sequences, approximately 50% of which appear only once. These receptors are not linked to any known antigen. Study conclusions and caveats: Elevated frequency relative to controls characterized roughly 5 TRBV segments in patients, TRBV5-6, TRBV5-1 and TRBV20-1 among them.

Sequences were obtained from blood. The receptors were gathered from a girl aged 5 to 17 with multiple sclerosis.

V usage is TRBV7-2 and J usage is TRBJ2-5; a weak D match, TRBD2 (6 bases). V was shortened by 4 bases and J by 11 bases, with 14 bases between the two germline ends. The germline V gene has CDR1 SGHTA and CDR2 FQGNSA. CDR3 size: 12 residues. This CDR3 is CASSYDSGVQYF. The DNA for the CDR3 is TGTGCCAGCAGCTACGATAGCGGCGTACAGTACTTC. The variable domain in full, with the rest retrieved from reference TRBV7-2 and TRBJ2-5, is GAGVSQSPSNKVTEKGKDVELRCDPISGHTALYWYRQSLGQGLEFLIYFQGNSAPDKSGLPSDRFSAERTGGSVSTLTIQRTQQEDSAVYLCASSYDSGVQYFGPGTRLLVL.

This clonotype has a handful of counts. The chain joins TRBV9 to TRBJ2-7; D may be TRBD1 (6 bases). Trimming took 4 bases from V and 0 from J, leaving 14 bases between them. Germline V gene data show CDR1 as SGDLS and CDR2 as YYNGEE. This CDR3 spans 15 amino acids. DNA of the CDR3: TGTGCCAGCAGCTTCGGACAGCACATCTCCTACGAGCAGTACTTC. Translation: CASSFGQHISYEQYF.

The J gene is TRBJ2-7, the V gene TRBV7-9; possible D gene TRBD1, 6 bases. V was clipped by 5 bases and J by 0 bases, with 14 bases between them. CDR3 length: 15 residues. Germline CDR1 reads SEHNR; CDR2 reads FQNEAQ (reference sequence). The CDR3 nucleotides are TGTGCCAGCAGCCATGGACAGCAGAGCTCCTACGAGCAGTACTTC. It yields the protein CASSHGQQSSYEQYF.

Only a few counts were recorded for this clonotype. V and J are TRBV5-1 and TRBJ2-7; 7 bases align to TRBD1. There are 14 residues in the CDR3. Germline V gene lookup returns CDR1 SGHRS and CDR2 YFSETQ. J lost 2 bases, V lost 4 bases, and 6 bases had no gene match. The CDR3 DNA reads as TGCGCCAGCAGCCAATTTGGGACAGCCTACGAGCAGTACTTC. Protein product: CASSQFGTAYEQYF.

The rearrangement joins TRBV6-2 or TRBV6-3 to TRBJ1-5; 8 bases are a match to TRBD1. Trimming at V came to 0 bases and at J to 2 bases, leaving 6 bases not matched to a gene. CDR1 is MNHEY and CDR2 is SVGEGT in the germline V gene. The CDR3 loop spans 17 amino acids. CDR3 in DNA: TGTGCCAGCAGTTACTCGCGGACAGGGAGAGGCAATCAGCCCCAGCATTTT. Translated: CASSYSRTGRGNQPQHF.

V gene TRBV6-1 combines with J gene TRBJ1-2; 10 bases agree with TRBD1. This CDR3 contains 14 residues. Trimming at V came to 6 bases and at J to 8 bases, leaving 9 bases not matched to a gene. Germline loops: CDR1 MNHNS, CDR2 SASEGT. The CDR3 bases are TGTGCCAGCAGGGCGGGACAGGGGATCGGGGGCTACACCTTC. It is translated as CASRAGQGIGGYTF.

V is TRBV7-2 and J is TRBJ2-7; D gene ambiguous. This CDR3 is built from 15 residues. Germline-derived CDR1 and CDR2 are SGHTA and FQGNSA. The V gene lost 1 base and the J gene lost 1 base, with 11 bases spanning the gap. CDR3: CASSLGVSTSYEQYF. CDR3 sequence (DNA): TGTGCCAGCAGCTTAGGAGTTTCCACTTCCTACGAGCAGTACTTC.

This chain joins TRBV29-1 and TRBJ1-2; D call uncertain. This CDR3 has 15 residues. CDR1 and CDR2 from the germline V gene are SQVTM and ANQGSEA. V was clipped by 3 bases and J by 0 bases, with 14 bases between them. CDR3 nucleotide sequence: TGCAGCGTTGAGGATCAGGATAGTCCTAACTATGGCTACACCTTC. The encoded protein is CSVEDQDSPNYGYTF. Together with reference TRBV29-1 and TRBJ1-2, the CDR3 gives the full variable domain: SAVISQKPSRDICQRGTSLTIQCQVDSQVTMMFWYRQQPGQSLTLIATANQGSEATYESGFVIDKFPISRPNLTFSTLTVSNMSPEDSSIYLCSVEDQDSPNYGYTFGSGTRLTVV.

This clonotype turned up a few times. This rearrangement joins TRBV29-1 to TRBJ2-4; TRBD1 might be the D (6 bases). The germline V gene has CDR1 SQVTM and CDR2 ANQGSEA. Trimming took off 3 bases at V and 2 bases at J, with 11 bases between the two ends. This CDR3 has 14 amino acids. CDR3 sequence: CSVEGANSKNIQYF. CDR3 DNA: TGCAGCGTTGAGGGGGCTAACTCCAAAAACATTCAGTACTTC.

This chain connects TRBV7-3 to TRBJ2-7, with D unclear. Germline V lookup: CDR1 SGHTA, CDR2 FQGTGA. The V end lost 1 base, the J end lost 2 bases, and 9 bases lay between the germline ends. The CDR3 sequence is 14 residues long. The CDR3 loop reads CASSLNSRTYEQYF. CDR3 bases: TGTGCCAGCAGCTTAAACAGCAGGACCTACGAGCAGTACTTC.

The count of this clonotype is one. The chain carries TRBV20-1 and TRBJ2-2; D is perhaps TRBD2 (6 bases). V lost 0 bases and J lost 3, with 14 bases in between. The CDR3 runs to 16 residues. Per the germline V gene, CDR1 is DFQATT and CDR2 is SNEGSKA (reference sequence). The CDR3 sequence: CSARDSQEGYTGELFF. CDR3 coding DNA: TGCAGTGCTAGAGATTCGCAGGAGGGCTACACCGGGGAGCTGTTTTTT.

The chain employs TRBV7-6 and TRBJ2-7; 10 nucleotides agree with TRBD1. The CDR3 consists of 16 residues. The V gene's germline CDR1 is SGHVS and CDR2 FNYEAQ. The V segment lost 2 bases and the J segment 2 bases; nucleotides outside the gene matches: 6. The CDR3 loop reads CASSLPGTGDPYEQYF. The DNA of the CDR3 is TGTGCCAGCAGCTTACCCGGGACAGGGGATCCCTACGAGCAGTACTTC.

J is TRBJ2-5 and V is TRBV5-1, with D possibly matching TRBD2 (5 bases). The J call is uncertain, as TRBJ2-7 better fits the DNA end. The germline gives CDR1 SGHRS, CDR2 YFSETQ. CDR3 length: 13 residues. DNA for the CDR3: TGCGCCAGCAGCTTAACGGGAACCCACGAGCAGTACTTC. Translated, it gives CASSLTGTHEQYF.

The CDR3, as DNA: TGCGCCAGCAGCCAAGAGCAGGGGACGATCACAGATACGCAGTATTTT. It encodes CASSQEQGTITDTQYF. The chain combines TRBV4-1 with TRBJ2-3, with D possibly matching TRBD1 (6 bases). V lost 0 bases, J lost 2 bases, and 12 bases lay in between. Germline CDR1 MGHRA, CDR2 YSYEKL. The CDR3 extends over 16 amino acids.

V usage is TRBV29-1 and J usage is TRBJ2-6; tentatively, D is TRBD1 (5 bases). Trimming cost V 4 bases and J 0 bases, with 22 bases left between them. Germline V gene lookup returns CDR1 SQVTM and CDR2 ANQGSEA. CDR3 length: 19 amino acids. This chain's CDR3 is CSVVTVGHQISSGANVLTF. The DNA of the CDR3 is TGCAGCGTTGTTACCGTAGGACACCAAATTAGCTCTGGGGCCAACGTCCTGACTTTC. Full variable domain (rest looked up from reference TRBV29-1 and TRBJ2-6): SAVISQKPSRDICQRGTSLTIQCQVDSQVTMMFWYRQQPGQSLTLIATANQGSEATYESGFVIDKFPISRPNLTFSTLTVSNMSPEDSSIYLCSVVTVGHQISSGANVLTFGAGSRLTVL.

At least ten counts were recorded for this clonotype. An end of the junction differs from the germline gene, which may be a read error. The rearrangement links TRBV12-3 or TRBV12-4 to TRBJ2-7, with 8 nucleotides matching TRBD2. The CDR3 runs to 14 residues. The chain's CDR3 is CASSPTSGGYEQYF. CDR3 nucleotide sequence: TGCGCCAGCAGCCCTACTAGCGGAGGATACGAGCAGTACTTC.

The rearrangement links TRBV20-1 to TRBJ2-7, with a possible D match to TRBD1 (7 bases). Trimming shortened V by 3 bases and J by 4 bases, and 16 bases separated the two germline ends. This CDR3 contains 14 residues. CDR1 is DFQATT and CDR2 is SNEGSKA in the germline V gene (reference sequence). The CDR3 nucleotides read TGCAGTGCTAGGGGGGGCAGGGGGACTTACGAGCAGTACTTC. It translates to CSARGGRGTYEQYF.

This clonotype was picked up a small number of times. CDR3 residues: CSVLQASYEQYF. CDR3 DNA: TGCAGCGTTCTACAGGCTTCCTACGAGCAGTACTTC. V gene TRBV29-1 combines with J gene TRBJ2-7; perhaps TRBD1 as D (5 bases). V was trimmed by 5 bases and J by 1 base, leaving 9 bases between them. Germline V gene data show CDR1 as SQVTM and CDR2 as ANQGSEA. CDR3 length equals 12 residues.